Reported below is one T cell receptor beta chain. The data originate from a study of blood T cell repertoires in COVID-19. Study details: The United States, Italy and Spain were the sources of the acute and convalescent COVID-19 samples. Sources were T cells, B-cell-depleted T cells, or PBMCs; the material itself was cDNA or gDNA.

Seattle participants joined during active infection and were tracked over time. TCRdb keeps only in-frame clones here, not all; method: immunoSEQ multiplex PCR. The profile shows fewer than 200,000 clones, 84% of them singletons. The receptor comes from a woman older than 75 with COVID-19, enrolled during active disease. The sample comprised peripheral blood.

The CDR3 nucleotides read TGCGCCAGCAGGACCATGGGGGGACAGATCTACACTGAAGCTTTCTTT. This codes for CASRTMGGQIYTEAFF. This rearrangement joins TRBV5-1 to TRBJ1-1; 7 nucleotides line up with TRBD1. J was trimmed by 3 bases and V by 5 bases; bases with no gene match: 13. CDR1 is SGHRS and CDR2 is YFSETQ in the germline V gene. CDR3 length equals 16 residues.